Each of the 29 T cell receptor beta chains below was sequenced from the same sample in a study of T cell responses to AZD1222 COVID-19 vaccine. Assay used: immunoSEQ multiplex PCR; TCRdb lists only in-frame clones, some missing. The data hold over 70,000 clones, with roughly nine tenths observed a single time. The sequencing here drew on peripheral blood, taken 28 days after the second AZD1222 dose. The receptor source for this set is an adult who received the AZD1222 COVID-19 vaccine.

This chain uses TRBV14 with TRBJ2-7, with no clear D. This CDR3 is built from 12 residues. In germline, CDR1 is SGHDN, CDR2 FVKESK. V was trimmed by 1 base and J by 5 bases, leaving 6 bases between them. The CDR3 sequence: CASSQGLDEQYF. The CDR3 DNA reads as TGTGCCAGCAGCCAAGGGTTGGACGAGCAGTACTTC.

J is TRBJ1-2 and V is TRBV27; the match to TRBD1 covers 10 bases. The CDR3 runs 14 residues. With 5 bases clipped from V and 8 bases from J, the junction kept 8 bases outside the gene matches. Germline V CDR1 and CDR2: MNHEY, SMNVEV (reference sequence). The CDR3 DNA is TGTGCCAGCAGTCTGAGACAGGGGGCTGAGGGCTACACCTTC. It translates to CASSLRQGAEGYTF.

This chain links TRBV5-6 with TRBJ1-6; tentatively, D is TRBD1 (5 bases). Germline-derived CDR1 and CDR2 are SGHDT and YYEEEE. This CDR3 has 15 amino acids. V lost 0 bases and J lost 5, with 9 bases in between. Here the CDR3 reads CASSLAGTDNSPLHF. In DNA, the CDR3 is TGTGCCAGCAGCTTGGCCGGGACCGATAATTCACCCCTCCACTTT.

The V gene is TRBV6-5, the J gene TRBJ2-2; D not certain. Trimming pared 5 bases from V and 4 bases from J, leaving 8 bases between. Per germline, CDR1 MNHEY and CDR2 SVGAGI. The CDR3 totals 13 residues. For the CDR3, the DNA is TGTGCCAGCAGTCCCGACGTCACCGGGGAGCTGTTTTTT. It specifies CASSPDVTGELFF.

CDR3 nucleotide sequence: TGCGCCAGCAGGGCTCTTGCTCCGGGACACTCAACCGGGAACACCTTC. Protein: CASRALAPGHSTGNTF. The J gene is TRBJ1-2, the V gene TRBV10-1, with a tentative D call TRBD1 (6 bases). Germline V gene data show CDR1 as WNHNN and CDR2 as SYGVQD (reference sequence). The CDR3 consists of 16 residues. Trimming shortened V by 6 bases and J by 12 bases, and 29 bases separated the two germline ends.

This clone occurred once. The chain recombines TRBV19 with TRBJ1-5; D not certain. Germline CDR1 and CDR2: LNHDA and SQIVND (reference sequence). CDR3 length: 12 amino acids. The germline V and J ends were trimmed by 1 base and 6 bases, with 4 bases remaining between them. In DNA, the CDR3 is TGTGCCAGTAGTATAGTGGGTCAGCCCCAGCATTTT. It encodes CASSIVGQPQHF.

The CDR3: CASSLVGQVATDTQYF. For the CDR3, the DNA is TGTGCCAGCAGCTTAGTCGGACAGGTAGCCACAGATACGCAGTATTTT. The chain has TRBV11-1 and TRBJ2-3; 7 bases map to TRBD1. The CDR3 runs to 16 residues. J gave up 2 bases and V 1 base, and 6 bases lay outside the gene matches. CDR1 is SGHAT, CDR2 FQDESV, per germline (reference sequence).

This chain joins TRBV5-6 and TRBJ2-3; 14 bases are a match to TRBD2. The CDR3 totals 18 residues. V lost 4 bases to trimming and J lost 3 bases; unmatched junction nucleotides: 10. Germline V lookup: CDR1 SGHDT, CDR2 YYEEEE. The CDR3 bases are TGTGCCAGCAGCGCGCTCCCTGGACTAGCGGGGGGAACAGATACGCAGTATTTT. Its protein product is CASSALPGLAGGTDTQYF. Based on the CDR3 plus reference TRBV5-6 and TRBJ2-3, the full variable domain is DAGVTQSPTHLIKTRGQQVTLRCSPKSGHDTVSWYQQALGQGPQFIFQYYEEEERQRGNFPDRFSGHQFPNYSSELNVNALLLGDSALYLCASSALPGLAGGTDTQYFGPGTRLTVL.

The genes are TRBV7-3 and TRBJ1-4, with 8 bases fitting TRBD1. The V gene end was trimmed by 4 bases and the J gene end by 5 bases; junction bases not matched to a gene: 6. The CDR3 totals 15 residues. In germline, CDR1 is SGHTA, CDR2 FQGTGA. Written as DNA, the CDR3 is TGTGCCAGCAGCTCCGACAGGGGTGGGAATGAAAAACTGTTTTTT. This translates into CASSSDRGGNEKLFF. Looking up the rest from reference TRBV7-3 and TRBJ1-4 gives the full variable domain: GAGVSQTPSNKVTEKGKYVELRCDPISGHTALYWYRQSLGQGPEFLIYFQGTGAADDSGLPNDRFFAVRPEGSVSTLKIQRTERGDSAVYLCASSSDRGGNEKLFFGSGTQLSVL.

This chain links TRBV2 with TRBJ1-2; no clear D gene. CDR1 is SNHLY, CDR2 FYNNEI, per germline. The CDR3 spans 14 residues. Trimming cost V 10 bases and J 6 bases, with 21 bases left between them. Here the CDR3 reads CAKGRPYEDHGYTF. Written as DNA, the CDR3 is TGTGCCAAAGGGCGACCGTATGAGGATCATGGCTACACCTTC.

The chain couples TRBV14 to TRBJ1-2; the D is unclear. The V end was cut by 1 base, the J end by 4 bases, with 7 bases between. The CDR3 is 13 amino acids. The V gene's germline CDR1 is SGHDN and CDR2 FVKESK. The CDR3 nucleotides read TGTGCCAGCAGCCAAGTGGGTTCCTATGGCTACACCTTC. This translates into CASSQVGSYGYTF.

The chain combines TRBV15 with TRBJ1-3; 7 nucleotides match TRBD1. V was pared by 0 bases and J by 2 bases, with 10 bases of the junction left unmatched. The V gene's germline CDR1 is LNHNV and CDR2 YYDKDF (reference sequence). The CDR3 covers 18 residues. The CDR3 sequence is CATSRDPGNRGPGNTIYF. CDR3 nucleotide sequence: TGTGCCACCAGCAGAGATCCGGGGAACAGGGGACCTGGAAACACCATATATTTT.

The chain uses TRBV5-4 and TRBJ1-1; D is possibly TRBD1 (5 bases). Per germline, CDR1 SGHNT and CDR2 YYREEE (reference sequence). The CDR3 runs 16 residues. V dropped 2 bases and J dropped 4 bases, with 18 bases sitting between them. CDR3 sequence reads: CASSFPGSLFGTEAFF. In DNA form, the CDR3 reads TGTGCCAGCAGCTTCCCAGGGTCCCTTTTTGGCACTGAAGCTTTCTTT.

The CDR3 sequence: CASKQDLSSSYEQYV. In nucleotides, the CDR3 is TGCGCCAGCAAACAAGACCTTTCGAGCTCCTACGAGCAGTACGTC. This sequence joins TRBV10-2 and TRBJ2-7; D call uncertain. Germline V gene lookup returns CDR1 WSHSY and CDR2 SAAADI. This CDR3 contains 15 residues. V was cut by 7 bases and J by 0 bases, with 16 bases left in between.

CDR3 loop: CASRETANYGYTF. CDR3 coding DNA: TGTGCCAGCAGAGAGACAGCTAACTATGGCTACACCTTC. The chain uses TRBV6-5 and TRBJ1-2; maybe TRBD1 (5 bases). V was cut by 6 bases and J by 0 bases, with 8 bases left in between. The CDR3 is 13 amino acids. Germline assignment: CDR1 MNHEY and CDR2 SVGAGI.

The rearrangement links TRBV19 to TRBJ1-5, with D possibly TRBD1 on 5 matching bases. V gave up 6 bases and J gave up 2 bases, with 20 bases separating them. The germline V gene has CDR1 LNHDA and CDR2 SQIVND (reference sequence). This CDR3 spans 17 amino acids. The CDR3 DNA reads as TGTGCCAGTAGCCCCTCCTCAGGGCGTTTGGGCAATCAGCCCCAGCATTTT. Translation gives CASSPSSGRLGNQPQHF. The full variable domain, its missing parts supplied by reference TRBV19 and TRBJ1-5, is DGGITQSPKYLFRKEGQNVTLSCEQNLNHDAMYWYRQDPGQGLRLIYYSQIVNDFQKGDIAEGYSVSREKKESFPLTVTSAQKNPTAFYLCASSPSSGRLGNQPQHFGDGTRLSIL.

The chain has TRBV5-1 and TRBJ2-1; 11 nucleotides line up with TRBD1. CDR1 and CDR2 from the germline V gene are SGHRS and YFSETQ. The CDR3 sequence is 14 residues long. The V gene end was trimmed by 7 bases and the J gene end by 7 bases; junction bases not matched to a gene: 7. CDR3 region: CASSPGQGENEQFF. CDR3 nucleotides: TGCGCCAGCTCCCCGGGACAGGGGGAAAATGAGCAGTTCTTC.

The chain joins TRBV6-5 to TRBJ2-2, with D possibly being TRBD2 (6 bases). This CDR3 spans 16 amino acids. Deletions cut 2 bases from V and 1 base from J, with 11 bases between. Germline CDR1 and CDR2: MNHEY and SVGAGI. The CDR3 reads CASSYGGGWNTGELFF. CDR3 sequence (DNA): TGTGCCAGCAGTTACGGAGGAGGGTGGAACACCGGGGAGCTGTTTTTT.

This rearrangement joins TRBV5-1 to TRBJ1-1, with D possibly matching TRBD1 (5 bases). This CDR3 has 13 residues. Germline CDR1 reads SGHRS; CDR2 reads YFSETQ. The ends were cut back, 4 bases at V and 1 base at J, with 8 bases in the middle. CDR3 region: CASSPTGNTEAFF. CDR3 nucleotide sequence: TGCGCCAGCAGCCCTACAGGGAACACTGAAGCTTTCTTT.

CDR3 bases: TGTGCCAGCAGCTTAAAGGCAGGGAACACTGAAGCTTTCTTT. This sequence encodes CASSLKAGNTEAFF. The chain links TRBV7-2 to TRBJ1-1; D is unclear. Trimming removed 2 bases from V and 1 base from J, with 8 bases in between. This CDR3 region has 14 residues. Germline CDR1 SGHTA, CDR2 FQGNSA.

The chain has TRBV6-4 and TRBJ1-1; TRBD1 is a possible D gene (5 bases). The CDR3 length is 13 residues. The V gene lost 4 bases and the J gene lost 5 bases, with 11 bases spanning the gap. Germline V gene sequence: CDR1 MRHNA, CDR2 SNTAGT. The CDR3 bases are TGTGCCAGCAGTGTAGGGGTTGGAACTGAAGCTTTCTTT. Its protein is CASSVGVGTEAFF.

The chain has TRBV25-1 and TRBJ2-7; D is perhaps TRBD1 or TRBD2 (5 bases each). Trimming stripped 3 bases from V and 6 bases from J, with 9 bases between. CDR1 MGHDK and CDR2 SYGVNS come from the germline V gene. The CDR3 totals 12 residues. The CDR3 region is CASSEGPLEQYF. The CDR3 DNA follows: TGTGCCAGCAGTGAGGGACCTCTCGAGCAGTACTTC.

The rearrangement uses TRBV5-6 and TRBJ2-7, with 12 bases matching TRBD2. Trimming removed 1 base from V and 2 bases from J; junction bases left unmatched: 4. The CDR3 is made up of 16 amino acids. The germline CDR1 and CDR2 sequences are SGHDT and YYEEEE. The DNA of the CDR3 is TGTGCCAGCAGCTTGCGCACTAGCGGGGGGACCTACGAGCAGTACTTC. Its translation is CASSLRTSGGTYEQYF.

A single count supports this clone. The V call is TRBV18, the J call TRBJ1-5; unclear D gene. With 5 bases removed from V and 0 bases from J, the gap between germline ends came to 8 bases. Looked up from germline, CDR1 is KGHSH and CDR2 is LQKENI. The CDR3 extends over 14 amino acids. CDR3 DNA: TGTGCCAGCTCAGAACTTTATAGCAATCAGCCCCAGCATTTT. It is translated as CASSELYSNQPQHF.

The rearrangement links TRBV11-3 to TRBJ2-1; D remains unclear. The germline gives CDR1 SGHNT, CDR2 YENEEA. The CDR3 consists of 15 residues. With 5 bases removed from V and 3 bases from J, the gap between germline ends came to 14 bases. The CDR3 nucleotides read TGTGCCAGCAGCCTCAGGCGGCGAGTCTACAATGAGCAGTTCTTC. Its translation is CASSLRRRVYNEQFF.

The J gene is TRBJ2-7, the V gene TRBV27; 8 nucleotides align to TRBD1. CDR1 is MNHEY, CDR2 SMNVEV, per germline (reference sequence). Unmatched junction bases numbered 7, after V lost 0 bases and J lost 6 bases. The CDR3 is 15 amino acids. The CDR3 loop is CASSLSWTGSAEQYF. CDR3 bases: TGTGCCAGCAGTTTATCGTGGACAGGGTCGGCCGAGCAGTACTTC.

DNA for the CDR3: TGTGCCAGCAGCCAGGAAAGGATAAGAAGGGACTATGGCTACACCTTC. It yields the protein CASSQERIRRDYGYTF. The J gene is TRBJ1-2, the V gene TRBV14, with no clear D. V lost 3 bases, J lost 3 bases, and 17 bases lay in between. The CDR3 loop spans 16 amino acids. CDR1 is SGHDN and CDR2 is FVKESK in the germline V gene.

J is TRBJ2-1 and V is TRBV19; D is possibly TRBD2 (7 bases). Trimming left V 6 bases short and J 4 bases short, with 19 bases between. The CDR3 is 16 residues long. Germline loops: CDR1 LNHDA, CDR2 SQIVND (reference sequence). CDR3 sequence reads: CASSSRGAPLYNEQFF. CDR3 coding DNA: TGTGCCAGTAGCTCACGGGGGGCCCCGCTTTACAATGAGCAGTTCTTC.

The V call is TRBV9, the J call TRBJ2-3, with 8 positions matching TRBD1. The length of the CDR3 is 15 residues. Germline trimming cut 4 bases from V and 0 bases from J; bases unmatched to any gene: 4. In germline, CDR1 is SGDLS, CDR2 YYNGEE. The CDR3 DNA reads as TGTGCCAGCAGCCTAAGACAGGGGAGCACAGATACGCAGTATTTT. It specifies CASSLRQGSTDTQYF.